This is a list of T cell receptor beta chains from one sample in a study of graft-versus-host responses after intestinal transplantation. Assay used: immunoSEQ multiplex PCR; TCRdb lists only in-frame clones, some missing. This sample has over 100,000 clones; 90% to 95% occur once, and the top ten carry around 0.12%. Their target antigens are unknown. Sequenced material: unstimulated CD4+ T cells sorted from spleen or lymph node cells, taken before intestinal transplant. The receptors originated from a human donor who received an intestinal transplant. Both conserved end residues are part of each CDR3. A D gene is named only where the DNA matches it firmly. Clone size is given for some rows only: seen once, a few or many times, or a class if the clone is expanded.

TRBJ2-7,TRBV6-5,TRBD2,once,TGTGCCAGCAGTTACCAGGCCAGCGGGGGCTACGAGCAGTACTTC,CASSYQASGGYEQYF
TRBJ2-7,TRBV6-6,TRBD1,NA,TGTGCCAGCAGCCCGCGTACAGGGGGGACCTACGAGCAGTACTTC,CASSPRTGGTYEQYF
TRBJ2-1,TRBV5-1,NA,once,TGCGCCAGCAGCTCCTCATATGAGCAGTTCTTC,CASSSSYEQFF
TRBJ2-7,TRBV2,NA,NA,TGTGCCAGCTCAGAAAGTGGGGTGGGCGTCCCGATCTACGAGCAGTACTTC,CASSESGVGVPIYEQYF
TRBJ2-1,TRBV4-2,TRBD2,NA,TGTGCCAGCAGCCCACCTTCAACTAGCGGGAGGGGGAATGAGCAGTTCTTC,CASSPPSTSGRGNEQFF
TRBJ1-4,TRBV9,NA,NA,TGTGCCAGCAGCCCTCGTGAAGGTGAAAAACTGTTTTTT,CASSPREGEKLFF
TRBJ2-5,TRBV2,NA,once,TGTGCCAGCAGTCGTCAAGAGACCCAGTACTTC,CASSRQETQYF
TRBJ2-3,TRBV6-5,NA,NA,TGTGCCAGCAGTTACTCGCCAGATACGCAGTATTTT,CASSYSPDTQYF
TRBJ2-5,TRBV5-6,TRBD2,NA,TGTGCCAGCAGCTTGGGCGGGGGTCAAGAGACCCAGTACTTC,CASSLGGGQETQYF
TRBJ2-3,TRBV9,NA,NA,TGTGCCAGCAGCCCCATAGGTGGACCTCAACCCGCGTCTAGCACAGATACGCAGTATTTT,CASSPIGGPQPASSTDTQYF
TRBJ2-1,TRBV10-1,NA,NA,TGCGCCAGCAGTGAGTATGGGACACCGGGGTTCAATGAGCAGTTCTTC,CASSEYGTPGFNEQFF
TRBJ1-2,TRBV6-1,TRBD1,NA,TGTGCCAGCAGTGACCCCACCTGGGGGGCCGGACAGGTGAATGGCTACACCTTC,CASSDPTWGAGQVNGYTF
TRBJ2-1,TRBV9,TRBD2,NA,TGTGCCAGCAGCGTTCAGGGGACTAGCGGGCCCTACCCCTACAATGAGCAGTTCTTC,CASSVQGTSGPYPYNEQFF
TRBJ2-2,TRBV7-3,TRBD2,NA,TGTGCCAGCAGCCCCCGGACTAGCAGGGCCGGGGAGCTGTTTTTT,CASSPRTSRAGELFF
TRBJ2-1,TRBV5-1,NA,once,TGCGCCAGCAGCTTAGAACTAGCCTACAATGAGCAGTTCTTC,CASSLELAYNEQFF
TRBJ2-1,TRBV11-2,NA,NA,TGTGCCAGCAGCTTAGCAGGGTTTCACAATGAGCAGTTCTTC,CASSLAGFHNEQFF
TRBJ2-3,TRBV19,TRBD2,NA,TGTGCCAGTAGGCGGGGGAACACAGATACGCAGTATTTT,CASRRGNTDTQYF
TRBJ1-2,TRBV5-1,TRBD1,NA,TGCGCCAGCAGCTTGGCCGGACAGGGAAGTGGCTACACCTTC,CASSLAGQGSGYTF
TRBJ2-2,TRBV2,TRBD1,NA,TGTGCCAGCAGTAGGGGACAGGGGTGGACCGGGGAGCTGTTTTTT,CASSRGQGWTGELFF
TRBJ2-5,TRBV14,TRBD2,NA,TGTGCCAGCAGCCGAACAAGGGGTCGACTAGCGGGGGAAGAGACCCAGTACTTC,CASSRTRGRLAGEETQYF
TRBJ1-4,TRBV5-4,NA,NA,TGTGCCAGCAGCTTGAATCAGGGTGGTGAAAAACTGTTTTTT,CASSLNQGGEKLFF